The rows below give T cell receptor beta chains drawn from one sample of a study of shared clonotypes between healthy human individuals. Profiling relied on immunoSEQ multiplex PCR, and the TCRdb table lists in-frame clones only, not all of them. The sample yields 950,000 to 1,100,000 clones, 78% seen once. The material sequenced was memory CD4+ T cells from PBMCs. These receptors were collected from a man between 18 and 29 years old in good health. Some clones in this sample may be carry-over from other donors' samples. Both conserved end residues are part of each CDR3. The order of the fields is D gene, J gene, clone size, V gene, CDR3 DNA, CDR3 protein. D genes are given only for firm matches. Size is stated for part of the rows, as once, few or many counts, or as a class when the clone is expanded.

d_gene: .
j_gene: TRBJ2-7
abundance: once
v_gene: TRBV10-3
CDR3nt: TGTGCCATCAGTGGATGGGGGGCTGACGGGGACGTCTCGGGAGCCTACGAGCAGTACTTC
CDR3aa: CAISGWGADGDVSGAYEQYF

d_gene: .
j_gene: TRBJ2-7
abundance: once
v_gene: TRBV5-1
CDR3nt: TGCGCCAGCAGCTTGGAGGCCGGTACCTACGAGCAGTACTTC
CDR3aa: CASSLEAGTYEQYF

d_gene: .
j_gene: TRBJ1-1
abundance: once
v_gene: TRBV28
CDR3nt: TGTGCCAGCAGTTTAAGGGCCGGGGGCACTGAAGCTTTCTTT
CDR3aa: CASSLRAGGTEAFF

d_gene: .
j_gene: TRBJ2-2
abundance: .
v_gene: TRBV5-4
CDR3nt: TGTGCCAGCAGCAGGTTGGGCTACACCGGGGAGCTGTTTTTT
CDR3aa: CASSRLGYTGELFF

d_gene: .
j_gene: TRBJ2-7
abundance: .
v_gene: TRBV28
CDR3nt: TGTGCCAGCAACGTATTACTAGGGGTATCCTACGAGCAGTACTTC
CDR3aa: CASNVLLGVSYEQYF

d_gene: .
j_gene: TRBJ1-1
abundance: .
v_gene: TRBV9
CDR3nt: TGTGCCAGCAGCCCAGGGACGGGGAGCGCTGAAGCTTTCTTT
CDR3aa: CASSPGTGSAEAFF

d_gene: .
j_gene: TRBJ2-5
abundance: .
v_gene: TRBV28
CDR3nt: TGTGCCAGCAGTTTGGTCTGGGAGACCCAGTACTTC
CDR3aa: CASSLVWETQYF

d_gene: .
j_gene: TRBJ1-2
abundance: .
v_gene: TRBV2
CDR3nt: TGTGCCAGCAGCGGCAACGGAGGCTATGGCTACACCTTC
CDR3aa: CASSGNGGYGYTF

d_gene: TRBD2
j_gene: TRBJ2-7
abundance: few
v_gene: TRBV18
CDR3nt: TGTGCCAGCTCCCCTGGTCTAGCGGATTACGAGCAGTACTTC
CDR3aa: CASSPGLADYEQYF

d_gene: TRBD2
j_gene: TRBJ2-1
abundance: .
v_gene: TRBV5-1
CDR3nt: TGCGCCAGCAGCCCCAGCTACCTAGCGGGCTCCTACAATGAGCAGTTCTTC
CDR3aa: CASSPSYLAGSYNEQFF

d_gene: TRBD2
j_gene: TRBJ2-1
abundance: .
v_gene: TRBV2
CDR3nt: TGTGCCAGCACGTCTAGCGGGAGGGCCGGCTACAATGAGCAGTTCTTC
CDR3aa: CASTSSGRAGYNEQFF

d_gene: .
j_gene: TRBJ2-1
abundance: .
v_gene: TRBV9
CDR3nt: TGTGCCAGCAGCGTAGAAGATGAGCAGTTCTTC
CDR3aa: CASSVEDEQFF

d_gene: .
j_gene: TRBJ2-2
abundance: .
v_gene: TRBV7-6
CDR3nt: TGTGCCAGCAGCCGCCGATCACCTGCGGACACCGGGGAGCTGTTTTTT
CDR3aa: CASSRRSPADTGELFF

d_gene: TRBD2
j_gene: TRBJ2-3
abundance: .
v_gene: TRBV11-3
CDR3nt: TGTGCCAGCAGCTCAGTAGCGGGAGCAGATACGCAGTATTTT
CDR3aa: CASSSVAGADTQYF

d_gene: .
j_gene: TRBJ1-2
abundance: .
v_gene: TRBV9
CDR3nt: TGTGCCAGCAGCGTCGTAGGGCATGGCTACACCTTC
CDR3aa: CASSVVGHGYTF

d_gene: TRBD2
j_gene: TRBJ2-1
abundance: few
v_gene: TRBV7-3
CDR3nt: TGTGCCAGCAGCTTATCGGGGACTAGCGGGAGCAATGAGCAGTTCTTC
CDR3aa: CASSLSGTSGSNEQFF

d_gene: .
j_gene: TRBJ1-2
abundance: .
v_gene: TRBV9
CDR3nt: TGTGCCAGCAGCCCAGCCAGGAGCTCTTACTATGGCTACACCTTC
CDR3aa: CASSPARSSYYGYTF

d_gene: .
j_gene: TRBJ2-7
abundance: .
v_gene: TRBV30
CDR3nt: TGTGCCTGGATAGGTGGGCAGACCTACGAGCAGTACTTC
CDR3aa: CAWIGGQTYEQYF

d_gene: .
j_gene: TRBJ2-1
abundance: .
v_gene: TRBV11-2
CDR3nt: TGTGCCAGCAGCTCTAGTGGGAATGAGCAGTTCTTC
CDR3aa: CASSSSGNEQFF

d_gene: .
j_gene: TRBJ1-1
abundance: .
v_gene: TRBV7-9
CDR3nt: TGTGCCAGCAGCTTAGAACAGACGGCCCGGACTTTCTTT
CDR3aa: CASSLEQTARTFF

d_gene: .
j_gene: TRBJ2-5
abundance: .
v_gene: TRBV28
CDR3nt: TGTGCCAGCAGTTTTAAATTGTCAGTGGGGGTTGGGGAGACCCAGTACTTC
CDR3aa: CASSFKLSVGVGETQYF

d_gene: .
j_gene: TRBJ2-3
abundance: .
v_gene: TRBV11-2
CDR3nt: TGTGCCAGCGGGTCCACAGATACGCAGTATTTT
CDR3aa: CASGSTDTQYF

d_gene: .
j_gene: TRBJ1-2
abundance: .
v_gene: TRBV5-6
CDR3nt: TGTGCCAGCAGCCAGTTCGCGGGGGGCGGCTATGGCTACACCTTC
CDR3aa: CASSQFAGGGYGYTF

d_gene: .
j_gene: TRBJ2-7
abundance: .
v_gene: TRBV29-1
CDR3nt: TGCAGCGTTGGGGGGGTAGGCGGCAGGGAGCAGTACTTC
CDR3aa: CSVGGVGGREQYF

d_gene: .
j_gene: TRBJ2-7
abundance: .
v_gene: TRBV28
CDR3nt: TGTGCCAGCGGTTCCGAGCAGTACTTC
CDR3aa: CASGSEQYF

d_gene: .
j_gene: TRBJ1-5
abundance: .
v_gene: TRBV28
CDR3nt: TGTGCCAGCAGTTTCTTATACGGCACTAGCAATCAGCCCCAGCATTTT
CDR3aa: CASSFLYGTSNQPQHF